Sequencing of this T cell receptor beta chain was carried out in a study of PD-1 blockade in classical Hodgkin lymphoma. There are 17 residues in the CDR3. The V and J ends lost 0 bases and 5 bases respectively, with 18 bases between them. CDR1 MNHEY and CDR2 SMNVEV come from the germline V gene (reference sequence). The study, taken as a whole, reports: Reports described newly diagnosed patients as having lower baseline TCR diversity than healthy donors.

About this clone itself: Its antigen is currently unknown.

Time point specified: cycle 4 day 1 (C4D1), after 6 weeks of nivolumab. Brentuximab vedotin exposure varied, and every patient relapsed after autologous stem cell transplantation. Magnetic negative selection served to purify CD4+ T cells out of PBMCs that had been thawed. Only in-frame clones appear in the TCRdb table, and some are missing; sequencing was by immunoSEQ multiplex PCR. The sample has 15,000 to 20,000 clones; around 72% are singletons. This TCR came from a human donor with classical Hodgkin lymphoma. This specimen consisted of CD4+ T cells from blood, obtained before the fourth cycle of nivolumab. The rearrangement uses TRBV27 and TRBJ2-3; weak D call: TRBD1 (6 bases). The CDR3 DNA reads TGTGCCAGCAGTTTATCGGGCCGAGGGACAACCCAAGATACGCAGTATTTT. Its translation: CASSLSGRGTTQDTQYF.